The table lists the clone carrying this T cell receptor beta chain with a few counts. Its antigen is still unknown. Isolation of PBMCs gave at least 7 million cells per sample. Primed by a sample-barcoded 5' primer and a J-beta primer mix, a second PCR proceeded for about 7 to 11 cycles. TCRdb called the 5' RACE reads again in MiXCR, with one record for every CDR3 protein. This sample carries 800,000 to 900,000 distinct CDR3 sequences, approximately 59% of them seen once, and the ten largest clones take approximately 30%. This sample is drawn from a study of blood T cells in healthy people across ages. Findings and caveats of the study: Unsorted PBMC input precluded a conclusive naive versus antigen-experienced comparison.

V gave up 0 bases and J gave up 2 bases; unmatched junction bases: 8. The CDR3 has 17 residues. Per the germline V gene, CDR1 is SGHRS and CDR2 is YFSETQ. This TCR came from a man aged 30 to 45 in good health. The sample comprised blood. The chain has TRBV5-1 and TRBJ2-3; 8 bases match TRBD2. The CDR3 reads CASSLETGGILTDTQYF. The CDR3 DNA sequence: TGCGCCAGCAGCTTGGAAACGGGGGGGATCCTCACAGATACGCAGTATTTT.